The present TCR beta chain was sequenced within a study of monozygotic twins with inflammatory bowel disease. Study-wide results and caveats: Added variability in patient repertoires may stem from differing immunosuppressive treatments. Twins with IBD had fewer clonotypes in common with others than healthy twins, particularly during disease activity.

TCRdb re-called the 5' RACE reads and shows each CDR3 protein once, DNA omitted. Recorded for this sample: 300,000 to 400,000 distinct CDR3 sequences. On this clonotype: Its antigen is as yet unknown.

The CDR3 spans 15 residues. The genes are TRBV12-3 or TRBV12-4 and TRBJ1-2; TCRdb designates TRBD1, a call that cannot be tested without DNA. The specimen sequenced was blood. The clonotype originates from a human donor with ulcerative colitis or Crohn's disease, or a healthy co-twin of an affected twin (not recorded which). The CDR3 spells CASSFPGVANYGYTF.